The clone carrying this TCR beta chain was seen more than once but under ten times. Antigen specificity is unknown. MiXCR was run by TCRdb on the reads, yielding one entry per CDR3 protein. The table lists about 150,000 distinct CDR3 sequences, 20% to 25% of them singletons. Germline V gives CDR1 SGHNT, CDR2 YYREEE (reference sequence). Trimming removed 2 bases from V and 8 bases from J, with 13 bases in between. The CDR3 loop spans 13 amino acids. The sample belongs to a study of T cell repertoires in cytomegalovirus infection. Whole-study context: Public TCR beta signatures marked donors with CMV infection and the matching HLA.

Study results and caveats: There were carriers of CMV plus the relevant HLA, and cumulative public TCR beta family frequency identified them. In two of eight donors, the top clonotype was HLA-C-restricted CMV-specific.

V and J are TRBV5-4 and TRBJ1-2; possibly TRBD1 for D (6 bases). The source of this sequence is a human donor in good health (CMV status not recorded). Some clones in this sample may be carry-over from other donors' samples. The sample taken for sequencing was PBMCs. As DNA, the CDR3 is TGTGCCAGCAGCTTTTCGGGGGGCAAAGGCTACACCTTC. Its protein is CASSFSGGKGYTF.